These T cell receptor beta chains were read from a single sample in a study of CD8 T cells in Susac syndrome. TCRdb called the immunoSEQ multiplex PCR reads again in MiXCR, with one record for every CDR3 protein. The repertoire holds about 190,000 distinct CDR3 sequences, with approximately 95% as singletons. Sample: CD8+ T cells from PBMCs. The receptors here all came from a human donor with Susac syndrome. The CDR3 runs from the conserved cysteine through the conserved F or W. A D gene is named only where the DNA matches it firmly. For some rows the clone size is stated as once, few or many, or as a class when expanded; others skip it.

V,length,J,size,D,CDR3,DNA
TRBV13,15,TRBJ2-3,NA,NA,CASSSEGPGTDTQYF,TGTGCCAGCAGCTCGGAGGGCCCCGGCACAGATACGCAGTATTTT
TRBV19,13,TRBJ2-7,NA,TRBD2,CASGAGFSYEQYF,TGTGCCAGCGGAGCGGGATTCTCCTACGAGCAGTACTTC
TRBV19,15,TRBJ2-5,NA,TRBD1,CASSLRPGQGLTQYF,TGTGCCAGTAGTCTTAGACCGGGACAGGGGCTGACCCAGTACTTC
TRBV12-3/TRBV12-4,14,TRBJ1-1,once,NA,CASTESDGFTEAFF,TGTGCCAGCACCGAATCGGACGGGTTCACTGAAGCTTTCTTT
TRBV6-5,14,TRBJ2-1,NA,TRBD2,CASSETSGSNEQFF,TGTGCCAGCAGCGAGACTAGCGGGAGCAATGAGCAGTTCTTC
TRBV10-2,15,TRBJ1-2,NA,NA,CASSESRHLNYGYTF,TGCGCCAGCAGTGAATCGCGGCACCTCAACTATGGCTACACCTTC
TRBV29-1,14,TRBJ1-1,NA,TRBD1,CSVYRTGGSSEAFF,TGCAGCGTTTATAGGACAGGGGGCTCCTCTGAAGCTTTCTTT
TRBV7-9,11,TRBJ1-2,once,NA,CASSFTYGYTF,TGTGCCAGCAGCTTTACCTATGGCTACACCTTC
TRBV28,15,TRBJ2-7,NA,TRBD2,CASSLISSGSYEQYF,TGTGCCAGCAGTTTAATTTCTAGCGGCTCCTACGAGCAGTACTTC
TRBV27,15,TRBJ2-7,NA,NA,CASSPLQDSMGEQYF,TGTGCCAGCAGTCCCCTCCAGGACAGCATGGGAGAGCAGTACTTC
TRBV15,16,TRBJ2-2,NA,TRBD1,CATSRDGTENTGELFF,TGTGCCACCAGCAGAGATGGGACAGAGAACACCGGGGAGCTGTTTTTT
TRBV11-2,16,TRBJ1-4,NA,NA,CASSLEGQMENEKLFF,TGTGCCAGCAGCTTAGAAGGACAGATGGAAAATGAAAAACTGTTTTTT
TRBV7-9,15,TRBJ2-7,NA,NA,CASSLLGSDSYEQYF,TGTGCCAGCAGCTTATTGGGTAGCGACTCCTACGAGCAGTACTTC
TRBV5-6,14,TRBJ1-2,NA,NA,CASSSDRLNYGYTF,TGTGCCAGCAGCTCCGACAGATTGAACTATGGCTACACCTTC
TRBV20-1,14,TRBJ2-5,NA,NA,CSAMRASLQETQYF,TGCAGTGCTATGAGAGCTAGTCTCCAAGAGACCCAGTACTTC
TRBV11-2,16,TRBJ2-7,once,TRBD1,CASSLSLQGAGYEQYF,TGTGCCAGCAGCTTATCCCTACAGGGGGCAGGCTACGAGCAGTACTTC
TRBV13,14,TRBJ2-7,once,NA,CASSITGFQYEQYF,TGTGCCAGCAGCATTACAGGGTTTCAATACGAGCAGTACTTC
TRBV7-2,14,TRBJ1-6,NA,NA,CASSFSLVDSPLHF,TGTGCCAGCAGTTTCTCCCTTGTAGATTCACCCCTCCACTTC
TRBV3-1,14,TRBJ2-7,NA,NA,CASSQDDGDYEQYF,TGTGCCAGCAGCCAAGATGACGGGGACTACGAGCAGTACTTC
TRBV6-5,14,TRBJ2-2,NA,NA,CASSRKMFAGELFF,TGTGCCAGCAGTCGAAAGATGTTCGCCGGGGAGCTGTTTTTT
TRBV4-1,15,TRBJ1-6,NA,NA,CASSHLTGRESPLHF,TGCGCCAGCAGCCACCTCACAGGGAGGGAATCACCCCTCCACTTT
TRBV7-3,16,TRBJ2-3,few,TRBD2,CASSPGTSGGTDTQYF,TGTGCCAGCAGCCCGGGGACTAGCGGGGGCACAGATACGCAGTATTTT
TRBV7-3,15,TRBJ2-1,NA,NA,CASSLGGRLLNEQFF,TGTGCCAGCAGCCTCGGGGGTAGATTGTTGAATGAGCAGTTCTTC
TRBV7-8,12,TRBJ1-5,NA,NA,CASSLSKQPQHF,TGTGCCAGCAGCTTATCAAAGCAGCCCCAGCATTTT
TRBV19,12,TRBJ1-5,NA,NA,CASRIGHQPQHF,TGTGCCAGTCGTATTGGTCATCAGCCCCAGCATTTT
TRBV19,13,TRBJ2-5,NA,NA,CASSARDGETQYF,TGTGCCAGTAGTGCCCGGGACGGAGAGACCCAGTACTTC
TRBV6-5,13,TRBJ2-4,NA,NA,CASSRGWGHIQYF,TGTGCCAGCAGTCGGGGTTGGGGGCACATTCAGTACTTC
TRBV12-5,12,TRBJ2-5,NA,NA,CASGLSIQTQYF,TGTGCTAGTGGTTTGTCTATCCAGACCCAGTACTTC
TRBV12-3/TRBV12-4,15,TRBJ2-5,NA,TRBD1,CASRTGTGFGETQYF,TGTGCCAGCAGGACCGGGACAGGGTTTGGAGAGACCCAGTACTTC
TRBV29-1,14,TRBJ1-2,NA,NA,CSVEDPGRVYGYTF,TGCAGCGTTGAAGACCCCGGGAGAGTCTATGGCTACACCTTC
TRBV13,13,TRBJ2-3,few,NA,CASSLGQTDTQYF,TGTGCCAGCAGCTTAGGACAGACAGATACGCAGTATTTT
TRBV28,13,TRBJ2-7,NA,NA,CASRLSDSYEQYF,TGTGCCAGCAGACTTAGCGACTCCTACGAGCAGTACTTC
TRBV7-9,15,TRBJ2-3,NA,NA,CASSSRDSHSDTQYF,TGTGCCAGCAGCAGCCGGGACTCGCATTCAGATACGCAGTATTTT
TRBV4-2,15,TRBJ2-5,NA,NA,CASSQDGLARETQYF,TGTGCCAGCAGCCAAGATGGGTTAGCCCGAGAGACCCAGTACTTC
TRBV7-9,12,TRBJ2-1,NA,NA,CASSLPTSEQFF,TGTGCCAGCAGCTTACCAACATCGGAGCAGTTCTTC
TRBV4-1,14,TRBJ2-7,NA,TRBD1,CASSHRQGSHEQYF,TGCGCCAGCAGCCATCGACAGGGGAGCCACGAGCAGTACTTC
TRBV2,12,TRBJ2-3,NA,NA,CASSDNTDTQYF,TGTGCCAGCAGTGATAACACAGATACGCAGTATTTT
TRBV3-1,16,TRBJ1-1,NA,NA,CASSQVPGARWTEAFF,TGTGCCAGCAGCCAAGTCCCAGGGGCCCGATGGACTGAAGCTTTCTTT
TRBV20-1,14,TRBJ2-5,NA,NA,CSAREGGEGETQYF,TGCAGTGCTAGAGAAGGCGGGGAAGGGGAGACCCAGTACTTC
TRBV18,14,TRBJ2-6,NA,NA,CASFQGSGANVLTF,TGTGCCAGCTTCCAGGGGTCCGGGGCCAACGTCCTGACTTTC
TRBV19,15,TRBJ2-1,NA,TRBD2,CASSRGRLAVNEQFF,TGTGCCAGTAGTAGGGGTCGACTAGCGGTCAATGAGCAGTTCTTC
TRBV18,16,TRBJ2-1,once,TRBD2,CASSPFSGRSYNEQFF,TGTGCCAGCTCACCATTTAGCGGGCGCTCCTACAATGAGCAGTTCTTC
TRBV18,12,TRBJ2-3,NA,NA,CASSQGEDTQYF,TGTGCCAGCTCACAGGGCGAGGATACGCAGTATTTT
TRBV27,15,TRBJ2-1,NA,TRBD2,CASSLNPGGGNEQFF,TGTGCCAGCAGTTTAAATCCCGGGGGGGGGAATGAGCAGTTCTTC
TRBV6-2/TRBV6-3,12,TRBJ1-1,once,NA,CASSYSQNEAFF,TGTGCCAGCAGTTACAGCCAAAATGAAGCTTTCTTT